This is a list of T cell receptor beta chains from one sample in a study of T cell repertoires in cytomegalovirus infection. The antigens these receptors bind are not known. TCRdb processed the reads anew with MiXCR; each CDR3 protein has one entry. The repertoire holds 650,000 to 850,000 distinct CDR3 sequences, with 25% to 30% as singletons. The sequenced sample was cultured CD8+ T cells from PBMCs, obtained from culture after CMV antigen stimulation. The receptors were sampled from a human donor in good health (CMV status not recorded). Some clones in this sample may be carry-over from other donors' samples. CDR3s include the opening cysteine and the closing phenylalanine or tryptophan. The D gene is left open where the match is weak.

j_gene: TRBJ2-2
v_gene: TRBV2
d_gene: -
CDR3aa: CASRDSRQANTGELFF

j_gene: TRBJ2-3
v_gene: TRBV27
d_gene: -
CDR3aa: CASAGQNTDTQYF

j_gene: TRBJ2-1
v_gene: TRBV19
d_gene: TRBD2
CDR3aa: CASSNLAGGVRLNLYSYNEQFF

j_gene: TRBJ2-5
v_gene: TRBV12-3/TRBV12-4
d_gene: TRBD2
CDR3aa: CASSFSSGSETQYF

j_gene: TRBJ1-5
v_gene: TRBV19
d_gene: -
CDR3aa: CASSMVREFNQPQHF

j_gene: TRBJ1-2
v_gene: TRBV10-3
d_gene: -
CDR3aa: CATQGVEYGYTF

j_gene: TRBJ2-7
v_gene: TRBV7-6
d_gene: -
CDR3aa: CASSLLVGAFYEQYF

j_gene: TRBJ2-2
v_gene: TRBV6-1
d_gene: TRBD1
CDR3aa: CASSFYPGQANTGELFF

j_gene: TRBJ1-5
v_gene: TRBV24-1
d_gene: -
CDR3aa: CATKDGGPGNQPQHF

j_gene: TRBJ2-4
v_gene: TRBV15
d_gene: -
CDR3aa: CATSSEWGSNIQYF

j_gene: TRBJ2-2
v_gene: TRBV14
d_gene: TRBD2
CDR3aa: CASSQDLRGGNTGELFF

j_gene: TRBJ2-1
v_gene: TRBV10-2
d_gene: -
CDR3aa: CASSDGAEAFF

j_gene: TRBJ1-4
v_gene: TRBV27
d_gene: -
CDR3aa: CASSLLGGNEKLFF

j_gene: TRBJ2-1
v_gene: TRBV19
d_gene: -
CDR3aa: CASSIHESSYNEQFF

j_gene: TRBJ2-5
v_gene: TRBV12-5
d_gene: -
CDR3aa: CASGSRDIQETQYF

j_gene: TRBJ1-2
v_gene: TRBV9
d_gene: -
CDR3aa: CASSGAGRTSFIYTF

j_gene: TRBJ1-5
v_gene: TRBV6-2/TRBV6-3
d_gene: -
CDR3aa: CASSSGVPNQPQHF

j_gene: TRBJ1-5
v_gene: TRBV6-6
d_gene: -
CDR3aa: CASSYLYDSHSNQPQHF

j_gene: TRBJ2-1
v_gene: TRBV7-2
d_gene: TRBD1
CDR3aa: CASSLNRGINEQFF

j_gene: TRBJ2-7
v_gene: TRBV2
d_gene: TRBD2
CDR3aa: CASIGPGGRYEQYF